This TCR beta chain was captured in a study of human T cells and chemical hapten exposure. Overall study results and limits: Having alopecia, the donors may differ immunologically from healthy people. Large CDR3 similarity clusters arose significantly more often from expanded TCRs than from controls.

Specified time point: pre-sensitization, week 0. The treatment: therapeutic diphenylcyclopropenone sensitization with weekly scalp DPC. Per the study methods: Between about 23,224 and 750,000 TCRs appeared in each sample, and the median stood at approximately 100,000. TCRdb ran MiXCR on the RACE reads and lists one entry per CDR3 protein. Clone size and V and J calls follow TCRdb, not the original study. The sample has 300,000 to 400,000 distinct CDR3 sequences; 5% to 6.5% are singletons. Germline assignment: CDR1 LGHDT and CDR2 YNNKEL (reference sequence). Trimming removed 4 bases from V and 2 bases from J; junction bases left unmatched: 15. The CDR3 contains 18 residues. This clonotype occurred a few times. What it binds is not known.

The starting material was whole blood, obtained in connection with sensitization to the hapten diphenylcyclopropenone (DPC). The chain combines TRBV3-1 with TRBJ2-3; 7 positions match TRBD1. The clonotype was recovered from a woman aged 45-60 years with alopecia areata. Some clones in this sample may be carry-over from other donors' samples. The DNA for the CDR3 is TGTGCCAGCAGCCTTAGGCCCCCGACAGGGCCAGACACAGATACGCAGTATTTT. It encodes CASSLRPPTGPDTDTQYF.